This TCR beta chain was captured by sequencing in a study of T cell repertoires in cytomegalovirus infection. As for the study in general: The public TCR beta signatures pointed to both CMV infection and matching HLA type. Study-wide findings and caveats: What dominated the ex vivo response were HLA-C-restricted CMV-specific TCR beta clonotypes. Cumulative public TCR beta family frequency identified CMV carriers with the relevant HLA.

Comments on this clonotype: The antigen is not known.

TCRdb fed the reads into MiXCR, producing one record per CDR3 protein. This sample has 650,000 to 900,000 distinct CDR3 sequences, with approximately 29% found just once. The V gene lost 4 bases and the J gene lost 4 bases, with 16 bases spanning the gap. CDR3 length equals 15 residues. The germline V gene has CDR1 LGHNA and CDR2 YSLEER. The source is a human donor in good health (CMV status not recorded). Some clones in this sample may be carry-over from other donors' samples. The chain links TRBV4-3 to TRBJ1-2; D remains unclear. Sequencing used cultured CD8+ T cells from PBMCs, obtained from culture after CMV antigen stimulation. This CDR3 reads CASSPREGWVYGYTF. The CDR3 DNA is TGCGCCAGCAGCCCCCGGGAGGGTTGGGTCTATGGCTACACCTTC.